This TCR beta chain was profiled in a study of cytomegalovirus exposure and HLA in healthy donors (dated by TCRdb to 2015 to 2018). Context from the whole study: In an earlier analysis of 587 of the donors, around 290 Gb of sequence data and 90 million to 130 million unique TCR beta sequences from 180 million or so T cells were reported. An early release covering some 640 HLA-typed donors comprised about 290 gigabases of sequencing data and tens of millions of unique TCR sequences. Of the 350 to 450 genotyped donors, over 65% fell in the genetic ancestry cluster associated with self-reported Caucasian donors. The study aimed to test whether cataloging public T cell receptors could reveal signatures of past pathogen exposure. The T cell repertoires of under 750 subjects were profiled by immunosequencing and related to cytomegalovirus serostatus. In addition to the first cohort of 666 subjects, a separate validation cohort of 120 different subjects was used. The study combined high-throughput TCR immunosequencing, statistical association of individual TCRs with disease status, and machine learning to predict cytomegalovirus infection status. A later analysis re-analyzed previously published TCR beta repertoires from about 600 donors and added high-resolution HLA genotyping to study TCR occurrence patterns. The later analysis used no new phenotypic data to find candidate immune exposures, relying instead on TCR beta sequences and their occurrence across donors. An earlier analysis of 587 of the donors applied high-throughput TCR beta sequencing to assess whether each TCR beta V gene segment acted as functional or pseudogenic. Donor age, sex, ethnicity and CMV serostatus were collected together with the repertoire data. A later genetic analysis took genome-wide SNP genotypes for about three fifths of the 666 donors and used that subset as a discovery cohort. Every repertoire in the discovery cohort had been generated on one and the same sequencing platform. Both class I and class II loci were covered by HLA typing, at four-digit resolution. Typing coverage differed by locus: A, B, C, DRB1 and DQB1 were typed in about 620-640 donors, DQA1 in 522, DPA1 in around 580, and DPB1 in just under 490. Because of strong linkage in the cohort, five DR-DQ haplotypes were treated as single units for association and clustering. On average, about 200,000 unique TCR beta nucleotide sequences were sequenced per donor among roughly 430 genotyped donors of the cohort, with about 19% of those sequences being non-productive. The research as a whole found: Correlated functional status among segregating V segments might reflect linkage disequilibrium, but an unknown experimental factor could not be ruled out. In vitro tests confirmed that a few of the cytomegalovirus-associated TCR beta chains recognize cytomegalovirus antigens. According to a later analysis, parvovirus B19, influenza, CMV and Epstein-Barr virus appeared linked to several top co-occurrence clusters. In the study, approximately 150 TCR beta chains were listed as associated with cytomegalovirus. Across donors, most TCR sequences were observed very rarely, whereas some public TCRs were present in many individuals. A cluster of highly shared sequence variants was judged likely to be a technical artifact of the sequencing pipeline. Broadly in line with IMGT annotations, most TCR beta V segments showed up in productive rearrangements about 87% or about 30% of the time in an earlier analysis of approximately 640 of the donors. The 87-base-pair reads could not distinguish some IMGT-functional V segments, including TRBV6-2 and TRBV6-3, so those segments were excluded. In a later analysis, TCR association rates were found to vary across HLA loci, with the most associated TCRs seen for DRB1 alleles and the fewest for HLA-C alleles. In both the original and validation cohorts, the classifier was reported to diagnose cytomegalovirus status with high specificity and sensitivity. The authors suggested that the approach could potentially be generalized to other disease states and immunological phenotypes. Specific HLA alleles were associated with 16,951 TCR beta sequences at a false discovery rate of 0.05 in a later analysis. In a later analysis, HLA-associated TCR beta chains showed more clonal expansion and lower generation probabilities than non-associated chains that were equally common. CMV serostatus was the only immune exposure information available for the cohort. Because HLA typing was unavailable for some donors at each locus, only the typed subset was used in association tests. In a later analysis, most CMV-associated TCR beta chains were found to appear HLA-restricted, with HLA associations seemingly driven largely by CMV exposure. Because counts were too low, seventeen rarely observed V segments, including chromosome 9 orphons, were excluded from the earlier analysis of 587 of the donors. V-gene and J-gene trimming of TCR beta chains was associated with a missense DCLRE1C variant in a later genetic analysis, and the association was replicated in an independent cohort. Presence/absence analyses assumed roughly uniform sequencing depth across donors, an assumption that may not hold. In this cohort, only TCR beta chains were sequenced, and detectable features were limited by the absence of alpha or paired-chain data. Strong co-occurrence of HLA alleles, especially DR and DQ, made assigning TCR associations to individual alleles difficult. According to a later genetic analysis, donors in an Asian-associated ancestry cluster had fewer N-insertions in productive TCRs than the approximately 700-donor mean. A further reported finding was that TCR beta sequences accurately predicted the HLA-A and HLA-B alleles for most subjects in the first cohort.

From cysteine to phenylalanine, the CDR3 is 14 amino acids long. Only the CDR3 DNA stays, 42 bases, in frame from base 1. The germline V gene (reference sequence) specifies LNHNV as CDR1 and YYDKDF as CDR2. V is shortened by 4 bases, J by 2 bases, and the region joining them spans 10 bases. The cohort was made up of roughly 670 healthy bone marrow donors. Cohort members were all nominally healthy when sampled, although unrecorded immune exposures were likely present. The donor tested CMV seropositive, placing the donor among the approximately 290 seropositive members of the cohort. A peripheral blood sample was collected from each donor, and TCR beta sequencing was performed on peripheral blood mononuclear cells. Genomic DNA was extracted from the blood cell samples with the Qiagen DNeasy Blood Extraction Kit. For this clone: Its binding antigen is unknown. Per-base quality was not reported, and no clone a single base away is much larger than it.

The method behind the library was the immunoSEQ multiplex PCR assay. A mixture of 60 forward primers for TCR Vbeta segments and 13 reverse primers for TCR Jbeta segments was used in the multiplex PCR. A multiplex PCR assay on genomic DNA amplified the CDR3 region of rearranged TCR beta genes. On the Illumina HiSeq System, the amplified TCR beta libraries were sequenced as 87-base-pair reads. As for the original processing: Across the 700 or so repertoires, a later analysis counted roughly 77 million unique TCR beta chains, around 11 million of which were shared by at least two donors. Raw reads were error-corrected and collapsed into unique sequences with a nearest-neighbor algorithm that merged closely related sequences to remove PCR and sequencing errors. CDR3 sequences were aligned to IMGT reference sequences to assign V, D and J gene segments. Each retained sequence needed at least a six-nucleotide match to both a V gene segment and a J gene segment. A rearrangement counted as productive if the CDR3 had no stop codons and remained in frame with V and J, and every other rearrangement counted as non-productive. Following IMGT convention, CDR3 was defined as the stretch from the second conserved V-encoded cysteine to the conserved J-encoded phenylalanine. The earlier analysis of about 530 of the donors excluded any sequence lacking an unambiguous match to a single V gene segment. In an earlier analysis of around 590 of the donors, a V segment was called functional when productive rearrangements were above 56.7%, and segregating when the standard deviation between donors exceeded 5%. A statistical classification framework was built for diagnosing cytomegalovirus status from the catalog of TCR beta chain sequences. V and J gene assignment, in a later analysis, came from comparing TCR nucleotide sequences with IMGT/GENE-DB human TR gene sequences. Using the TCRdist pipeline, a later analysis assigned CDR3 sequences along with most-parsimonious VDJ recombination scenarios. In a later analysis, each TCR beta chain was defined by its CDR3 amino acid sequence together with its V-gene family, and reads lacking a unique V-gene family were excluded. In a later analysis, approximately 590 highly shared, low-generation-probability nucleotide sequences were removed to address suspected cross-contamination and a sequencing artifact. A later analysis calculated a clonal expansion index for each public chain from normalized within-repertoire ranks of inferred template counts. In a later analysis, generation probabilities were computed using a VDJ recombination model fitted to out-of-frame rearrangements, and the results were checked against IGoR. In a later analysis, hypergeometric tests were used to score TCR-TCR, TCR-HLA and TCR-CMV co-occurrence, with a repertoire-size bias correction applied to TCR pairs. To estimate false discovery rates, a later analysis permuted the HLA or CMV assignments 20 times. In a later analysis, co-occurring TCRs were grouped with DBSCAN, and TCRdist sequence similarity was added when clustering was performed within HLA-allele-positive subsets. For co-occurrence clustering, repertoires with fewer than 30,000 or more than 120,000 public chains were excluded, along with roughly 5 repertoires with anomalous nucleotide sharing. Drawn from immuneACCESS, this table holds only the in-frame rearrangements with V and J called that TCRdb kept. Clones are partly lost; checked studies trace under half to an unresolved V gene and leave the rest unexplained. The DNA was the basis for D and trimming; V, J and clone size are from that table. Within this sample are some 120,000 clones, with about 80% of them counted one time only. Of the sample, more than 7% falls within the top ten clones.

This clonotype was sampled from a woman between 50 and 59 years old in good health and CMV-seropositive. The sample taken for sequencing was PBMCs. The sequence is built from TRBV15 and TRBJ2-3; a weak D assignment points to TRBD2 (5 bases agree). Here the CDR3 is given as CATSTSLLTDTQYF. At the DNA level, the sequence is TGTGCCACCAGCACTAGCCTTCTCACAGATACGCAGTATTTT.